The T cell receptor beta chain under discussion was sequenced for a study of human T cells and chemical hapten exposure (dated by TCRdb to the early 2020s). Turning to the overall study: For sensitization, 2% DPC in acetone was applied to an approximately 2 cm by approximately 2 cm area of upper inner arm skin. Some 29 alopecia patients gave blood for TCR sequencing at one to four time points (pre-sensitization, 2, 6 and 24 weeks). Libraries were pooled for sequencing, and variation in per-sample TCR yields was attributed mainly to small differences in library volumes within the pool. The study tracked peripheral blood TCR repertoire changes in vivo during primary and secondary sensitization to the hapten diphenylcyclopropenone (DPC) in alopecia patients. Patch testing was done on the upper back using Finn chambers containing 0.01% DPC, and results were scored after 6 days according to International Contact Dermatitis Research Group standards. The patient cohort, mostly female, included alopecia areata with under or over 50% scalp involvement, alopecia totalis and alopecia universalis. Blood was sampled from patients pre-sensitization (week 0) and at 2, 6 and about 24 weeks after DPC sensitization. Throughout the study period of about 23 weeks, patients also received therapeutic DPC doses to the scalp every week. General study outcomes and caveats: Because every patient had alopecia, a presumed autoimmune disease, the patients' immune response might differ from that of healthy individuals. Significantly more large CDR3 similarity clusters were formed by expanded TCRs than by pre-sensitization or healthy control sets, consistent with antigen-driven responses. The number of TCRs above 1 in 1000 frequency did not change with DPC sensitization; there was no evidence of global repertoire structure alterations. After repeated subsampling, changes were observed in the strength of the expansion versus patch-test correlation and in the threshold at which the correlation became significant. The number of PT1 expanded TCRs positively correlated with patch test score, significant at thresholds 8, 16 and 32 but not 4.

What the time point label conveys for this sample: pre-sensitization, week 0. Per the publication, the treatment or condition label means: therapeutic diphenylcyclopropenone sensitization with weekly scalp DPC. At each patch-test visit, blood was drawn before the patch test was applied. Eligible patients were aged 18 to 70, diagnosed with alopecia, deemed suitable for DPC therapy, and excluded if pregnant. Total RNA was extracted from unfractionated whole blood collected in Tempus Blood RNA tubes. Many counts were recorded for this clonotype. Which antigen it targets is not known. Qualities for individual bases were not recorded, and no much larger clone is one base off. The library was prepared using RACE. The run used a NextSeq 500. During library preparation, unique molecular identifiers were attached to individual cDNA molecules so that TCRs could be counted quantitatively and reproducibly. From each blood RNA sample, both TCR alpha and TCR beta chains were sequenced. The paper's processing steps were these. The median number of TCRs per sample was some 100,000, ranging from about 20,000 to 700,000. The Decombinator software suite was used to annotate V, J and CDR3 in the TCR reads. To make PS versus PT1 abundance plots, every sample was subsampled to the same number of TCRs (28,000). TCRs were defined as expanded if absent before sensitization and observed at least eight times at the 2-week time point. Clones were called with MiXCR by TCRdb after fastp trimmed the public reads at Q25, and only in-frame beta chains were retained. Here each entry gathers all rows of one CDR3 protein and keeps the most common genes and DNA. The V and J calls and clone size come from TCRdb's table, not from the authors' own analysis. The sample yields roughly 60,000 distinct CDR3 sequences; 6.7% were counted once. Approximately 1.7% of the sample comes from the top ten.

The sample here was whole blood, taken in connection with sensitization to the hapten diphenylcyclopropenone (DPC). The TCR sequence derives from a woman aged 25 to 39 with alopecia areata. Some clones in this sample may be carry-over from other donors' samples.

The CDR3 sequence is CASSYSSGENQPQHF. Read as DNA, the sequence is TGTGCCAGCAGTTACTCGAGCGGGGAGAATCAGCCCCAGCATTTT. The rearrangement joined TRBV6-5 to TRBJ1-5, with the identity of the D gene unclear. The CDR3 starts with the cysteine, ends with the phenylalanine, and has 15 residues. Just the 45-base CDR3 DNA is kept, in frame starting at base 1. The V and J ends are trimmed by 0 bases and 4 bases, leaving 10 bases between them. Sequences MNHEY (CDR1) and SVGAGI (CDR2) are obtained from the germline V gene.